This TCR beta chain originates from a study of blood T cells in healthy people across ages. Using a J-beta primer mix together with a sample-barcoded 5' primer, a second PCR was run for 7 to 11 cycles. One entry per CDR3 protein results from TCRdb running MiXCR on the 5' RACE reads. The top ten hold more than 6% of the sample, which has about 1.4 million distinct CDR3 sequences, approximately 60% seen once. As to this clonotype: The target antigen is unknown.

Per the germline V gene, CDR1 is LGHNA and CDR2 is YSLEER. The CDR3 is 14 amino acids. V was clipped by 6 bases and J by 2 bases, with 14 bases between them. The study's findings and limits: Per million T cells, TCR beta diversity dropped roughly linearly as age increased.

The sequenced sample consisted of blood. This rearrangement joins TRBV4-3 to TRBJ2-7; possibly TRBD2 for D (5 bases). The origin of this receptor is a man between 18 and 29 years old in good health. The CDR3 spells CASSRHNGAYEQYF. The CDR3 DNA reads as TGCGCCAGCAGTCGACATAACGGGGCCTACGAGCAGTACTTC.